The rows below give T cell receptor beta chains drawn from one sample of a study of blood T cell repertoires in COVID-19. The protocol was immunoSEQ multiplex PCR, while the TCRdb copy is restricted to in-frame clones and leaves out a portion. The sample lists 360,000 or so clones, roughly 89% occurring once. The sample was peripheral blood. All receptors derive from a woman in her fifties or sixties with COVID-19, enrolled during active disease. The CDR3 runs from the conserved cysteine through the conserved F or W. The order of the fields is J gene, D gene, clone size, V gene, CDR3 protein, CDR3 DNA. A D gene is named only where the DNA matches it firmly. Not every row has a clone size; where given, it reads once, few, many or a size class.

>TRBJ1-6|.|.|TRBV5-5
CASSLGPRVDNSPLHF
TGTGCCAGCAGCTTGGGGCCCCGGGTCGATAATTCACCCCTCCACTTT
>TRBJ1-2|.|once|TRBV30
CAWSGLLRGGYTF
TGTGCCTGGAGTGGGCTTCTAAGAGGTGGCTACACCTTC
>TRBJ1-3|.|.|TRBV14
CASSQGLGNTIYF
TGTGCCAGCAGCCAAGGGCTTGGAAACACCATATATTTT
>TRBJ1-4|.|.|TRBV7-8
CASSFHGVDEKLFF
TGTGCCAGCAGCTTTCACGGGGTCGATGAAAAACTGTTTTTT
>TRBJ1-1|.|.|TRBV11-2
CASSPVRPTEAFF
TGTGCCAGCAGCCCGGTACGCCCCACTGAAGCTTTCTTT
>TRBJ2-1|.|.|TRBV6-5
CASLYDSNEQFF
TGTGCCAGTCTATACGACAGCAATGAGCAGTTCTTC
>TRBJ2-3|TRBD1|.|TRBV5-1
CASSLGSWTGDTQYF
TGCGCCAGCAGCTTGGGGTCTTGGACAGGAGATACGCAGTATTTT
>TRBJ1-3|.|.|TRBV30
CAWRRRDSLSGNTIYF
TGTGCCTGGAGGCGAAGAGACAGTCTCTCTGGAAACACCATATATTTT
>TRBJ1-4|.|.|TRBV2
CASKAGIATNEKLFF
TGTGCCAGCAAGGCGGGGATCGCAACTAATGAAAAACTGTTTTTT
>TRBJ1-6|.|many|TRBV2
CASSSQGPKHNSPLHF
TGTGCCAGCAGTTCTCAGGGGCCTAAACATAATTCACCCCTCCACTTT
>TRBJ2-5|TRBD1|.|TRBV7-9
CASSLAQGVQETQYF
TGTGCCAGCAGCTTAGCGCAGGGGGTCCAAGAGACCCAGTACTTC
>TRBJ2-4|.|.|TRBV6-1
CASSEAKLLPGHDKNIQYF
TGTGCCAGCAGTGAAGCGAAACTCCTACCGGGACACGACAAAAACATTCAGTACTTC
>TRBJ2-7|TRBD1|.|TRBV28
CASTLDRVKDEQYF
TGTGCCAGCACCTTAGACAGGGTAAAGGACGAGCAGTACTTC
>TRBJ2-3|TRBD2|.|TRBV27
CASSSPSRRRTGGNTQYF
TGTGCCAGCAGTTCCCCCTCGAGGAGGAGGACCGGGGGGAATACGCAGTATTTT
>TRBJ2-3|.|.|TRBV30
CAWSWSRTGVAADTQYF
TGTGCCTGGAGTTGGTCCCGCACAGGAGTAGCAGCAGATACGCAGTATTTT
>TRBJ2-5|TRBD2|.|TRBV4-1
CASSQDSLAGRQETQYF
TGCGCCAGCAGCCAAGATTCACTAGCGGGGAGACAAGAGACCCAGTACTTC
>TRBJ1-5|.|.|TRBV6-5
CASSPLRNQPQHF
TGTGCCAGCAGCCCCCTCCGTAATCAGCCCCAGCATTTT
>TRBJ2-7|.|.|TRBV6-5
CASSYDGSSYEQYF
TGTGCCAGCAGTTACGATGGGAGCTCCTACGAGCAGTACTTC
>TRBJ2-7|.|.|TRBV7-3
CASSLTRAHEQYF
TGTGCCAGCAGCTTAACGCGGGCCCACGAGCAGTACTTC
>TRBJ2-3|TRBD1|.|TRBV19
CASRSGQGTSTQYF
TGTGCCAGTAGAAGTGGACAGGGAACCTCTACGCAGTATTTT
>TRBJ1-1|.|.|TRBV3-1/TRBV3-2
CASSQWPGEAFF
TGTGCCAGCAGCCAATGGCCAGGGGAAGCTTTCTTT
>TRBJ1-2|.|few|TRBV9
CASSTRDYGYTF
TGTGCCAGCAGCACCCGAGACTATGGCTACACCTTC
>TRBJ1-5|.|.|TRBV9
CASSPHPGGQPQHF
TGTGCCAGCAGCCCTCACCCGGGGGGCCAGCCCCAGCATTTT
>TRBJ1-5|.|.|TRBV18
CASSPNRAISNQPQHF
TGTGCCAGCTCACCAAACAGGGCGATAAGCAATCAGCCCCAGCATTTT
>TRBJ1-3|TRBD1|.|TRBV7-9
CASSTGGTGNTIYF
TGTGCCAGCAGCACAGGGGGCACCGGAAACACCATATATTTT
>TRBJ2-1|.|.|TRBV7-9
CASSLEYWPNEQFF
TGTGCCAGCAGCTTAGAATATTGGCCGAATGAGCAGTTCTTC
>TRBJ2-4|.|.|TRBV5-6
CASSFRQDYRAKNIQYF
TGTGCCAGCAGCTTCCGACAGGATTATCGAGCCAAAAACATTCAGTACTTC
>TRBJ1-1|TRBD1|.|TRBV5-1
CASSLGQGVTEAFF
TGCGCCAGCAGCTTGGGACAGGGCGTCACTGAAGCTTTCTTT
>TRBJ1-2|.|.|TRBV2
CASSPGAYTF
TGTGCCAGCTCCCCAGGGGCCTACACCTTC
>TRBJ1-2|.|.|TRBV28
CASNPDGTQQYGYTF
TGTGCCAGCAACCCCGATGGGACACAGCAATATGGCTACACCTTC
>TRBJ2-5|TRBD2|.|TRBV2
CASDRLAGFQETQYF
TGTGCCAGCGATCGACTAGCGGGGTTCCAAGAGACCCAGTACTTC
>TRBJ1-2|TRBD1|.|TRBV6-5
CASRDEGALSGYTF
TGTGCCAGCAGAGACGAGGGGGCGCTAAGTGGCTACACCTTC
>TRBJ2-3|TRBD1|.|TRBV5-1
CASSPDRVSIRGSDTQYF
TGCGCCAGCAGCCCCGACAGGGTTTCAATCCGAGGGTCAGATACGCAGTATTTT
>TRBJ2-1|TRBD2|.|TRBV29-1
CSVQWVAGSYNEQFF
TGCAGCGTTCAATGGGTAGCGGGGTCCTACAATGAGCAGTTCTTC
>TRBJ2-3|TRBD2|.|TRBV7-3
CASSLTSSGGPTDTQYF
TGTGCCAGCAGCTTAACGTCTAGCGGGGGGCCCACAGATACGCAGTATTTT
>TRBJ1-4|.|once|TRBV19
CASRSTGAANEKLFF
TGTGCCAGCCGTAGTACCGGAGCGGCTAATGAAAAACTGTTTTTT
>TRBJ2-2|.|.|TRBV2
CASSDWGAGELFF
TGTGCCAGCAGTGACTGGGGAGCCGGGGAGCTGTTTTTT
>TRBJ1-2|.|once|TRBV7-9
CASSLGQVYYGYTF
TGTGCCAGCAGCTTGGGGCAAGTCTACTATGGCTACACCTTC
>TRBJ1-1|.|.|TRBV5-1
CASSSSRVGTEAFF
TGCGCCAGCAGTTCGTCCAGGGTGGGCACTGAAGCTTTCTTT
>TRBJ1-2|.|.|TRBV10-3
CAISPNYGYTF
TGTGCCATCAGTCCGAACTATGGCTACACCTTC
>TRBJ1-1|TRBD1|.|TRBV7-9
CASSLFLRDRVHPEAFF
TGTGCCAGCAGCTTATTTCTCCGGGACAGGGTCCATCCTGAAGCTTTCTTT
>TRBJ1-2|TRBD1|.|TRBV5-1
CASSPGTGSGYTF
TGCGCCAGCAGCCCAGGGACAGGGTCCGGCTACACCTTC
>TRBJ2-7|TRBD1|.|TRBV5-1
CASSLGDRGLEQYF
TGCGCCAGCAGCTTGGGGGACAGGGGTCTGGAGCAGTACTTC
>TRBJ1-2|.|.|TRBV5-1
CASSLAGVWGYTF
TGCGCCAGCAGCTTGGCCGGAGTCTGGGGCTACACCTTC
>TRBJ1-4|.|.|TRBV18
CASSPRPTDSHNEKLFF
TGTGCCAGCTCACCTAGACCAACGGACAGCCATAATGAAAAACTGTTTTTT
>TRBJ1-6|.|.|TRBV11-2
CASSPDSSSSYNSPLHF
TGTGCCAGCAGCCCGGACAGTTCAAGCTCCTATAATTCACCCCTCCACTTT
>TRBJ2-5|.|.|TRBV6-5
CASTRGTLQETQYF
TGTGCCAGCACCCGCGGGACTCTCCAAGAGACCCAGTACTTC
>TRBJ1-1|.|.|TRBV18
CASSGSFTTEAFF
TGTGCCAGCTCAGGGAGCTTCACGACTGAAGCTTTCTTT
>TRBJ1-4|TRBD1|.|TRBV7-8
CASSFSARDRGKANEKLFF
TGTGCCAGCAGCTTCAGCGCCCGGGACAGGGGGAAGGCTAATGAAAAACTGTTTTTT
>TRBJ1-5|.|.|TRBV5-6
CASSFFRSNQPQHF
TGTGCCAGCAGCTTTTTCCGTAGCAATCAGCCCCAGCATTTT
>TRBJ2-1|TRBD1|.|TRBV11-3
CASSSYITGANEQFF
TGTGCCAGCAGCTCTTATATTACAGGGGCCAATGAGCAGTTCTTC
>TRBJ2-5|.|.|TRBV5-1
CARQGSEETQYF
TGCGCCAGACAGGGTTCCGAAGAGACCCAGTACTTC
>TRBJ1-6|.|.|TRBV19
CASSIEGARTPLHF
TGTGCCAGTAGTATCGAGGGCGCGCGGACACCCCTCCACTTT
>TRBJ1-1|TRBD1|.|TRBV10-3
CAISEQGTEAFF
TGTGCCATCAGTGAACAGGGGACTGAAGCTTTCTTT
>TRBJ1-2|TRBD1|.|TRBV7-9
CASSPRDSNYGYTF
TGTGCCAGCAGCCCCCGGGACAGTAACTATGGCTACACCTTC
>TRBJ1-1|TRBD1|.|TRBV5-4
CASADRGRNTEAFF
TGTGCCAGCGCCGACAGGGGGAGAAACACTGAAGCTTTCTTT
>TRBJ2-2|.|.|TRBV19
CASSSHREGGELFF
TGTGCCAGTAGTAGCCACAGGGAGGGCGGGGAGCTGTTTTTT
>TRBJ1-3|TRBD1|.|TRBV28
CASSSGGNGNTIYF
TGTGCCAGCAGTTCAGGGGGCAACGGAAACACCATATATTTT
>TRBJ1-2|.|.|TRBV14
CASNLRGFNYGYTF
TGTGCCAGCAACCTACGGGGGTTCAACTATGGCTACACCTTC